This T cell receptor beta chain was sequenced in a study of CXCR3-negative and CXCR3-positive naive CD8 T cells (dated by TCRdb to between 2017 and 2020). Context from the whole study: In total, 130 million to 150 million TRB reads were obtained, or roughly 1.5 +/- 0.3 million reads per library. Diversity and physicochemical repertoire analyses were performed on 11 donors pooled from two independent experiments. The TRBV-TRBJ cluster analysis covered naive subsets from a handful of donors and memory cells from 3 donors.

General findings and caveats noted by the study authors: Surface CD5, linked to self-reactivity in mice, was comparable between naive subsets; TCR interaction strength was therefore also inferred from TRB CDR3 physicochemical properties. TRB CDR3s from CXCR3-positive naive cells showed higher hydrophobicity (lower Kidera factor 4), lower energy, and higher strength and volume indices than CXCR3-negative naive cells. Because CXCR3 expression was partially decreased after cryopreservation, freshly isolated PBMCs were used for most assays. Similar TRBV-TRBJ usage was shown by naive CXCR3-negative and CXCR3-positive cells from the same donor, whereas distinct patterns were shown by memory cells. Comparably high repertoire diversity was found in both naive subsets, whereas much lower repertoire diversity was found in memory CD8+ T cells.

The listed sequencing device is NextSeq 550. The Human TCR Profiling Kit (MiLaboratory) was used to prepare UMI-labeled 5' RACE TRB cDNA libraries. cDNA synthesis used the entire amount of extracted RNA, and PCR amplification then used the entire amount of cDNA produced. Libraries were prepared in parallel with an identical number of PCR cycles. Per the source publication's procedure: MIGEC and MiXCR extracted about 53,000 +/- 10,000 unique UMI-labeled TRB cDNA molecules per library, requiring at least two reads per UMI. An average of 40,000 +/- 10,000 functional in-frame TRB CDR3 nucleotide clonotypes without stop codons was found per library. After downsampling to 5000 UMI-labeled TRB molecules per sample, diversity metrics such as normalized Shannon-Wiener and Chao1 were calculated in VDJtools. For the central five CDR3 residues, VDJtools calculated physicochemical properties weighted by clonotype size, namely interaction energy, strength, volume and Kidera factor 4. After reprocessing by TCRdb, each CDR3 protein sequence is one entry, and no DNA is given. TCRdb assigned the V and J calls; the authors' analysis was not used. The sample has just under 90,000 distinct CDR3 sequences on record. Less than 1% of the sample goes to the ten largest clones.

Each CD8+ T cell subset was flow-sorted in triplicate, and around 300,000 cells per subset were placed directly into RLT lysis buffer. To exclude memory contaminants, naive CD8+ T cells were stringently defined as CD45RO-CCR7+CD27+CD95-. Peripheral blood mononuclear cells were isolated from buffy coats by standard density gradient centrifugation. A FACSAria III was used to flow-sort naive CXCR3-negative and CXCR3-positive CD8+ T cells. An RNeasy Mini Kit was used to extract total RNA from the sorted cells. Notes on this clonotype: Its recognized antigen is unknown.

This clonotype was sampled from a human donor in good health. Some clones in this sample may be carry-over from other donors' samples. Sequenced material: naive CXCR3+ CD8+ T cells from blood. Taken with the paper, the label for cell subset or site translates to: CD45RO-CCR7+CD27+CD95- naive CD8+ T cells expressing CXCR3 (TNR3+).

The CDR3 amino acid sequence is: CASSPSTGFQPQHF. In this chain, TRBV7-9 is recombined with TRBJ1-5; TCRdb calls TRBD1, which cannot be checked without DNA. From cysteine to phenylalanine, the CDR3 is 14 amino acids long. No DNA is recorded. Sequences SEHNR (CDR1) and FQNEAQ (CDR2) are obtained from the germline V gene (reference sequence).